The table lists the clone carrying this T cell receptor beta chain with many counts. The data derive from a study of CD8 T cells in ankylosing spondylitis. TCRdb re-called the 5' RACE reads with MiXCR, one entry per CDR3 protein. The profile shows around 330,000 distinct CDR3 sequences, approximately 10% of them singletons. From germline, CDR1 is SGHRS and CDR2 YFSETQ. V gave up 4 bases and J gave up 4 bases; unmatched junction bases: 8. This CDR3 comprises 15 residues. The J gene is TRBJ2-3, the V gene TRBV5-1; 8 bases are a match to TRBD1. The sample consisted of blood, either unsorted or a sorted T cell fraction (not recorded which). This clonotype originated in a female donor with ankylosing spondylitis or in good health (not recorded which). The chain's CDR3 is CASSPDGTGADTQYF. CDR3 bases: TGCGCCAGCAGCCCGGATGGGACAGGAGCAGATACGCAGTATTTT.